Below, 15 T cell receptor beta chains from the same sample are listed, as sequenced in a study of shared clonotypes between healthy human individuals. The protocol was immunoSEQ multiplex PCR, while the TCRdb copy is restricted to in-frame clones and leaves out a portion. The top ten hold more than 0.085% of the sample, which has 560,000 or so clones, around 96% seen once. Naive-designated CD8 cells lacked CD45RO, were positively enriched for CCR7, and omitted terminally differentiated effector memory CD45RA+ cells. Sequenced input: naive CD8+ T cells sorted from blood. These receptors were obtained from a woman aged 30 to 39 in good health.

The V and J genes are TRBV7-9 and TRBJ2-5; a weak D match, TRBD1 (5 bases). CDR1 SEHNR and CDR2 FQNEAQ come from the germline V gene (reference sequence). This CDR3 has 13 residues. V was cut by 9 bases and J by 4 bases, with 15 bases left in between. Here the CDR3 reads CASAHRSRETQYF. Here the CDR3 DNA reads TGTGCCAGTGCCCACAGGAGCCGAGAGACCCAGTACTTC.

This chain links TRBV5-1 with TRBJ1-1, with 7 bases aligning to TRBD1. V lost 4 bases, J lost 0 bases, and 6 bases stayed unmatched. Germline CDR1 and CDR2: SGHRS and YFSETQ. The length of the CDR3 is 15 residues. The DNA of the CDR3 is TGCGCCAGCAGCCTGACCGGGACAGTGAACACTGAAGCTTTCTTT. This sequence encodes CASSLTGTVNTEAFF.

The DNA of the CDR3 is TGTGCCAGCAGTAACTTACAGGATTACGAGCAGTACTTC. This gives the protein CASSNLQDYEQYF. The chain employs TRBV27 and TRBJ2-7, with D perhaps TRBD1 (5 bases). This CDR3 is 13 amino acids long. Germline loops: CDR1 MNHEY, CDR2 SMNVEV (reference sequence). V was trimmed by 5 bases and J by 4 bases, leaving 12 bases between them.

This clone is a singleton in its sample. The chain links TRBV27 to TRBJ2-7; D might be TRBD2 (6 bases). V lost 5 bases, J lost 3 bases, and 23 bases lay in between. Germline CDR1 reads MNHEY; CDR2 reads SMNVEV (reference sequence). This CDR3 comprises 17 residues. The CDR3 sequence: CASSPYGSGTFNYEQYF. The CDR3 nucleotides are TGTGCCAGCAGTCCGTACGGTTCCGGGACTTTTAACTACGAGCAGTACTTC.

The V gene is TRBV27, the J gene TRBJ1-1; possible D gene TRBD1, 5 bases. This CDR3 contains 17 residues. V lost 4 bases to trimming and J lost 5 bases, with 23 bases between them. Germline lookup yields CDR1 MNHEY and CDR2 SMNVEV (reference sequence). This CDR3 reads CASSSRGRAPGETEAFF. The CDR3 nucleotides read TGTGCCAGCAGTTCAAGGGGTAGGGCGCCCGGGGAAACTGAAGCTTTCTTT.

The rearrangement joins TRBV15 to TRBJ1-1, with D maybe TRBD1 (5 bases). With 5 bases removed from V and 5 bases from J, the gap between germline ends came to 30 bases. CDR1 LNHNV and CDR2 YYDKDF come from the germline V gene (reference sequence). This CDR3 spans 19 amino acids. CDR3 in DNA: TGTGCCACCAGCTCTGACCGGCCCTGGGGCCTGGGGACGCGTACTGAAGCTTTCTTT. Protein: CATSSDRPWGLGTRTEAFF.

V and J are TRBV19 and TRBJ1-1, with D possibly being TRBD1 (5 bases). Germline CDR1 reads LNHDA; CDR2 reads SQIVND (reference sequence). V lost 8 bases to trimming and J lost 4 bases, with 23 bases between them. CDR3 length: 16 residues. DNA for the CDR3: TGTGCCAGTTTAAGACAGTCCGACTTTGGGTCCACTGAAGCTTTCTTT. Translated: CASLRQSDFGSTEAFF.

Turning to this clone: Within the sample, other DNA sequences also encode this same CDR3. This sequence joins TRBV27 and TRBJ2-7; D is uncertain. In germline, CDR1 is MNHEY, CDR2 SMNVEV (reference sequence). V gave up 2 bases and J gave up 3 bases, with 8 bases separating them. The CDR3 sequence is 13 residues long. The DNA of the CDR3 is TGTGCCAGCAGTTTACGCGGAGACTACGAGCAGTACTTC. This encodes CASSLRGDYEQYF.

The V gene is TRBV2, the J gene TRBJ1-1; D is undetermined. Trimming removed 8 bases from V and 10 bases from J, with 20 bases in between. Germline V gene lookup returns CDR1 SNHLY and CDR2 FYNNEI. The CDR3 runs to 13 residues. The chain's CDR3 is CASFPKQSLIAFF. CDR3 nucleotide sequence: TGTGCCAGCTTCCCCAAGCAGAGCCTCATAGCTTTCTTT.

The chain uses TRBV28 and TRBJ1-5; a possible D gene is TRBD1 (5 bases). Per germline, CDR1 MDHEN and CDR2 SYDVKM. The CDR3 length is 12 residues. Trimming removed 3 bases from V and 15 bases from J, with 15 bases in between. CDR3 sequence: CASSFGADLSHF. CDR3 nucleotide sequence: TGTGCCAGCAGTTTCGGGGCAGACTTATCGCATTTT. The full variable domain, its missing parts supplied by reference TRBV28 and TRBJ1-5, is DVKVTQSSRYLVKRTGEKVFLECVQDMDHENMFWYRQDPGLGLRLIYFSYDVKMKEKGDIPEGYSVSREKKERFSLILESASTNQTSMYLCASSFGADLSHFGDGTRLSIL.

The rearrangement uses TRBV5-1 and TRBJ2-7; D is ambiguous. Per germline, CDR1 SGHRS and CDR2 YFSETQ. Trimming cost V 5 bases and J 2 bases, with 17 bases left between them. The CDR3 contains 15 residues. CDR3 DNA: TGCGCCAGCAGAATTGGCCGGGCGGATACCTACGAGCAGTACTTC. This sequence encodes CASRIGRADTYEQYF.

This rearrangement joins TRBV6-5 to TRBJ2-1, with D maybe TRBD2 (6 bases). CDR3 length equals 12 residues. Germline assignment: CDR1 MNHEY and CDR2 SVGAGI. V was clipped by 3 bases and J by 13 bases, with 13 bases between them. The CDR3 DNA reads TGTGCCAGCAGTTATCTATCGGGACTCCAGTTCTTC. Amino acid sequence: CASSYLSGLQFF.

CDR3 protein: CAWGEGEQYF. As DNA, the CDR3 is TGTGCCTGGGGAGAGGGCGAGCAGTACTTC. The chain joins TRBV30 to TRBJ2-7, with D perhaps TRBD2 (5 bases). Trimming cost V 5 bases and J 6 bases, with 8 bases left between them. Germline CDR1 and CDR2: GTSNPN and SVGIG (reference sequence). The CDR3 length is 10 residues.

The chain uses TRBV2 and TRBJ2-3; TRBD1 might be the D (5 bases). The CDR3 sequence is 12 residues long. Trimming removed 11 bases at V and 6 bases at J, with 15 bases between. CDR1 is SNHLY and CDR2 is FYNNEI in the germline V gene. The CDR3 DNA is TGTGCCTCCCAGGGCCGTTTTGATACGCAGTATTTT. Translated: CASQGRFDTQYF.

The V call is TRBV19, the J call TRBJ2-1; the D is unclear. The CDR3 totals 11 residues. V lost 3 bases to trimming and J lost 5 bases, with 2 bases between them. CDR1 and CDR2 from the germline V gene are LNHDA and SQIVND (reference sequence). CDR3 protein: CASSIHNEQFF. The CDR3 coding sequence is TGTGCCAGTAGTATCCACAATGAGCAGTTCTTC.